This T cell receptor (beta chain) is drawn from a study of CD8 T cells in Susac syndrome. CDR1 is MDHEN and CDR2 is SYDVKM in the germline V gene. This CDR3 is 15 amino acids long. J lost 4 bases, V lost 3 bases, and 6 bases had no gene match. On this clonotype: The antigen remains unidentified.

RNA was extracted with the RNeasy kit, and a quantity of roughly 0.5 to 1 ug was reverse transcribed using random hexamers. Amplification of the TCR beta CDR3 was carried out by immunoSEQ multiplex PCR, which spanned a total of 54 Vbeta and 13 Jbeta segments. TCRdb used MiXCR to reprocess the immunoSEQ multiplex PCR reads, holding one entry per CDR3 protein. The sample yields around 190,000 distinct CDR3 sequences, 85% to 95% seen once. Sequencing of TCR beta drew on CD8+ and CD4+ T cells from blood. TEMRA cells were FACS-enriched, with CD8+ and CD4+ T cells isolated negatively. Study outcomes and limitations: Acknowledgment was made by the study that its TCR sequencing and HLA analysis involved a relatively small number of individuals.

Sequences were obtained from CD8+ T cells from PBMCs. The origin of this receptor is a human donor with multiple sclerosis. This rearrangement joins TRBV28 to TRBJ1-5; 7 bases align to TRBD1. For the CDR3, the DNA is TGTGCCAGCAGTTTTTGGCAGGGGGTGAATCAGCCCCAGCATTTT. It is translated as CASSFWQGVNQPQHF.